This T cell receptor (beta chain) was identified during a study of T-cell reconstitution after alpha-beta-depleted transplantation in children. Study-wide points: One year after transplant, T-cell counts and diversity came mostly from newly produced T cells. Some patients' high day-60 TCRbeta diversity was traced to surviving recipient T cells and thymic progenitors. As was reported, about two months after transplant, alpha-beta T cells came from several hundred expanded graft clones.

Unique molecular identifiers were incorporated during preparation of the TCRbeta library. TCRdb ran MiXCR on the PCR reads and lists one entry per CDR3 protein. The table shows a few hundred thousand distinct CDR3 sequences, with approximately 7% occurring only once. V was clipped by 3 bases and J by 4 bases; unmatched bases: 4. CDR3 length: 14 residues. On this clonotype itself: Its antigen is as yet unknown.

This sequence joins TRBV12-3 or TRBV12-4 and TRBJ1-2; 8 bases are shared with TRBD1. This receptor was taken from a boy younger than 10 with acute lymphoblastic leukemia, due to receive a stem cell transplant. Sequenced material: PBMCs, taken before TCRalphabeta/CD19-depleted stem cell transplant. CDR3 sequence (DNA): TGTGCCAGCAGTTTGAACAGGGGGAGCTATGGCTACACCTTC. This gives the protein CASSLNRGSYGYTF.